This entry lists 25 T cell receptor beta chains sequenced from one sample in a study of blood T cells in healthy people across ages. The second PCR ran about 7 to 12 cycles with a sample-barcoded 5' primer and J-beta primers. A single record per CDR3 protein comes from TCRdb applying MiXCR to the 5' RACE reads. The table has about 290,000 distinct CDR3 sequences, 25% to 30% seen once. Source material: blood. These receptors were collected from a woman in her 70s in good health.

This clonotype showed up many times. The V and J genes are TRBV29-1 and TRBJ2-5; TRBD1 is a possible D gene (6 bases). V was pared by 3 bases and J by 2 bases, with 13 bases between. Germline V CDR1 and CDR2: SQVTM, ANQGSEA. The CDR3 contains 14 residues. The CDR3 reads CSVDPTGRQETQYF. In DNA, the CDR3 is TGCAGCGTTGACCCGACAGGCCGGCAAGAGACCCAGTACTTC.

The rearrangement joins TRBV7-8 to TRBJ1-5, with D possibly TRBD1 on 5 matching bases. Germline CDR1 SGHVS, CDR2 FQNEAQ. Deletions cut 0 bases from V and 8 bases from J, with 14 bases between. The CDR3 covers 15 residues. The CDR3 DNA reads as TGTGCCAGCAGCTTAGCAGGGGCGCTTAATGAGCCCCAGCATTTT. It yields the protein CASSLAGALNEPQHF. The entire variable domain, with the rest obtained from reference TRBV7-8 and TRBJ1-5, is as follows: GAGVSQSPRYKVAKRGQDVALRCDPISGHVSLFWYQQALGQGPEFLTYFQNEAQLDKSGLPSDRFFAERPEGSVSTLKIQRTQQEDSAVYLCASSLAGALNEPQHFGDGTRLSIL.

This clonotype appeared a few times. The chain employs TRBV20-1 and TRBJ2-4, with D maybe TRBD2 (6 bases). Trimming removed 5 bases at V and 2 bases at J, with 13 bases between. The CDR3 has 14 amino acids. Per the germline V gene, CDR1 is DFQATT and CDR2 is SNEGSKA (reference sequence). The CDR3 sequence: CSAPTSESKNIQYF. CDR3 nucleotides: TGCAGTGCTCCGACTAGTGAGTCCAAAAACATTCAGTACTTC.

V usage is TRBV27 and J usage is TRBJ2-7; D not resolved. CDR3 length equals 13 residues. CDR1 and CDR2 (germline): MNHEY, SMNVEV (reference sequence). V shed 4 bases and J shed 2 bases, with 9 bases lying between them. CDR3 protein: CASSWASAYEQYF. The CDR3 coding sequence is TGTGCCAGCAGTTGGGCGTCCGCCTACGAGCAGTACTTC.

This clonotype was observed a handful of times. This chain links TRBV28 with TRBJ2-1; no reliable D call. The V gene's germline CDR1 is MDHEN and CDR2 SYDVKM. Trimming pared 4 bases from V and 6 bases from J, leaving 19 bases between. The CDR3 is 16 residues long. The CDR3 protein is CASSSTSMRLGNEQFF. The CDR3 bases are TGTGCCAGCAGTTCCACCAGTATGCGATTGGGCAATGAGCAGTTCTTC.

This clonotype was seen a handful of times. V gene TRBV7-2 combines with J gene TRBJ2-6, with D possibly TRBD1 on 7 matching bases. V gave up 5 bases and J gave up 0 bases, with 17 bases separating them. Per germline, CDR1 SGHTA and CDR2 FQGNSA. The CDR3 sequence is 18 residues long. In nucleotides, the CDR3 is TGTGCCAGCAGCCTCCGGGGGACAGTTGGCTCTGGGGCCAACGTCCTGACTTTC. Amino acids: CASSLRGTVGSGANVLTF.

The table lists this clonotype with a few counts. The rearrangement uses TRBV28 and TRBJ1-2, with TRBD1 matching 7 bases. Germline CDR1 and CDR2: MDHEN and SYDVKM. The ends lost 5 bases at V and 1 base at J; junction bases unmatched: 16. The CDR3 is made up of 18 amino acids. The CDR3 here is CASSPEGDSWGLNYGYTF. CDR3 in DNA: TGTGCCAGCAGTCCAGAAGGGGACAGTTGGGGCCTTAACTATGGCTACACCTTC.

This clonotype was seen only once. The rearrangement uses TRBV29-1 and TRBJ2-1; no definite D call. V was pared by 3 bases and J by 0 bases, with 15 bases between. CDR3 length equals 16 residues. The germline V gene encodes CDR1 SQVTM and CDR2 ANQGSEA. CDR3 loop: CSVDNLAPSSYNEQFF. The CDR3 DNA reads as TGCAGCGTTGATAACCTGGCCCCCAGCTCCTACAATGAGCAGTTCTTC.

The rearrangement uses TRBV3-1 and TRBJ2-2, with a weak D call TRBD2 (6 bases). CDR3 size: 15 residues. V was trimmed by 10 bases and J by 1 base, leaving 16 bases between them. Germline V gene lookup returns CDR1 LGHDT and CDR2 YNNKEL (reference sequence). The CDR3 nucleotides are TGTGCCATCACCCGGGAGCCACAGAACACCGGGGAGCTGTTTTTT. Translated, it gives CAITREPQNTGELFF.

About this clonotype: Since a much larger clone is just one base distant, this may be a read error. The chain has TRBV12-3 or TRBV12-4 and TRBJ1-4, with D hard to call. CDR3 length: 12 amino acids. CDR3 bases: TGTGCCAGCAGTTGGGCCCCGCCCGGACTGCTTTTT. Protein sequence: CASSWAPPGLLF.

V is TRBV7-2 and J is TRBJ2-5; 10 bases align to TRBD2. The DNA end is a closer match to TRBJ2-1, so the J assignment may be wrong. The germline V gene encodes CDR1 SGHTA and CDR2 FQGNSA. This CDR3 is built from 17 residues. As DNA, the CDR3 is TGTGCCAGCAGCTTAGTCAGAGCGGGAGGGCCTAACAATGAGCAGTTCTTC. This translates into CASSLVRAGGPNNEQFF.

The CDR3 loop reads CSARDTLADTGTDTQYF. DNA for the CDR3: TGCAGTGCTAGAGACACCCTAGCGGATACAGGGACAGATACGCAGTATTTT. The V gene is TRBV20-1, the J gene TRBJ2-3, with D maybe TRBD2 (7 bases). Trimming cost V 0 bases and J 3 bases, with 19 bases left between them. The CDR3 is 17 amino acids. Germline values: CDR1 DFQATT, CDR2 SNEGSKA (reference sequence).

This chain joins TRBV20-1 and TRBJ2-3, with a tentative D call TRBD2 (6 bases). The CDR3 spans 18 residues. Per germline, CDR1 DFQATT and CDR2 SNEGSKA (reference sequence). Trimming shortened V by 1 base and J by 0 bases, and 20 bases separated the two germline ends. CDR3 nucleotides: TGCAGTGCTAGAGGCCGGTCTAGGTTGGGGACTAGCACAGATACGCAGTATTTT. Translated, it gives CSARGRSRLGTSTDTQYF.

The chain joins TRBV28 to TRBJ2-1, with D possibly matching TRBD1 (6 bases). The CDR3 is made up of 17 amino acids. The germline CDR1 and CDR2 sequences are MDHEN and SYDVKM. The V end was cut by 2 bases, the J end by 3 bases, with 17 bases between. CDR3 DNA sequence: TGTGCCAGCAGTTTAGGGGACGGAGAGGGGGTCTACAATGAGCAGTTCTTC. Translating it yields CASSLGDGEGVYNEQFF.

CDR3 bases: TGTGCCAGCAGTTACTCGTTAGAAAGGGCGTTCGGAAACACCATATATTTT. It yields the protein CASSYSLERAFGNTIYF. The V call is TRBV6-5, the J call TRBJ1-3; D is ambiguous. Deletions cut 0 bases from V and 4 bases from J, with 16 bases between. The length of the CDR3 is 17 residues. Germline CDR1 reads MNHEY; CDR2 reads SVGAGI.

In this sample, this clonotype turned up a few times. The rearrangement links TRBV5-1 to TRBJ2-7; 8 positions match TRBD2. This CDR3 region has 14 residues. The V gene end was trimmed by 2 bases and the J gene end by 2 bases; junction bases not matched to a gene: 3. Germline V lookup: CDR1 SGHRS, CDR2 YFSETQ. The CDR3 region has the DNA TGCGCCAGCAGCTTACAGCGGGAGCCCTACGAGCAGTACTTC. This gives the protein CASSLQREPYEQYF.

Details on this clonotype: The conserved phenylalanine or tryptophan is not found at the CDR3 terminus, so this likely reflects a read error. The chain couples TRBV7-2 to TRBJ2-5; D possibly corresponds to TRBD2 (7 bases). The CDR3 contains 15 residues. Looked up from germline, CDR1 is SGHTA and CDR2 is FQGNSA. The V end was cut by 3 bases, the J end by 5 bases, with 16 bases between. The DNA of the CDR3 is TGTGCCAGCAGCTTCGGAGCGGGGAGGGGGGAGACCCAGTACTTG. Translating it yields CASSFGAGRGETQYL.

Comment on this clonotype: Because the CDR3's place on the DNA is in doubt, the DNA is left out and the CDR3 is given as listed by TCRdb. The CDR3 sequence is CASSLVFGEGTFF. The J gene is TRBJ1-4, the V gene TRBV5-1. The CDR3 is 13 residues long, ends included. Germline assignment: CDR1 SGHRS and CDR2 YFSETQ.

This clonotype was seen a few times. The DNA of the CDR3 is TGTGCCAGCAGTTTTCTCGGGACAGAGAACACTGAAGCTTTCTTT. This sequence encodes CASSFLGTENTEAFF. This rearrangement joins TRBV28 to TRBJ1-1, with 7 bases that match TRBD1. The CDR3 is 15 residues long. The V segment lost 3 bases and the J segment 1 base; nucleotides outside the gene matches: 5. The germline V gene has CDR1 MDHEN and CDR2 SYDVKM.

This clonotype was seen just once. The chain is built from TRBV18 and TRBJ2-5; D possibly uses TRBD1 or TRBD2 (5 bases each). V lost 3 bases and J lost 2, with 16 bases in between. The germline CDR1 and CDR2 sequences are KGHSH and LQKENI. The CDR3 length is 16 residues. For the CDR3, the DNA is TGTGCCAGCTCACCGGTGCTCGGGAAGGGGCAAGAGACCCAGTACTTC. Translated: CASSPVLGKGQETQYF.

This clonotype has more than one count but fewer than ten. The CDR3 DNA reads TGTGCCAGCAAACACCTCCAAGAGACCCAGTACTTC. Protein sequence: CASKHLQETQYF. The V gene is TRBV6-1, the J gene TRBJ2-5; D not certain. This CDR3 region has 12 residues. Trimming left V 7 bases short and J 1 base short, with 7 bases between. Germline V lookup: CDR1 MNHNS, CDR2 SASEGT.

The sample holds many counts of this clonotype. In DNA, the CDR3 is TGTGCCAGCAGCCAGACTAGCGGGAGTCGGTCCTACAATGAGCAGTTCTTC. Encoded protein: CASSQTSGSRSYNEQFF. J is TRBJ2-1 and V is TRBV14, with 12 nucleotides matching TRBD2. CDR3 size: 17 residues. The V segment lost 3 bases and the J segment 1 base; nucleotides outside the gene matches: 4. The germline gives CDR1 SGHDN, CDR2 FVKESK.

The chain is built from TRBV29-1 and TRBJ1-1; possibly TRBD1 for D (6 bases). Trimming took off 6 bases at V and 1 base at J, with 18 bases between the two ends. The CDR3 length is 15 residues. Germline CDR1 SQVTM, CDR2 ANQGSEA. CDR3 loop: CSVPGRQVRNTEAFF. CDR3 bases: TGCAGCGTCCCCGGAAGACAGGTCCGGAACACTGAAGCTTTCTTT.

There are a few counts of this clonotype. The chain uses TRBV5-6 and TRBJ1-2; D is undetermined. CDR1 is SGHDT and CDR2 is YYEEEE in the germline V gene. V dropped 0 bases and J dropped 4 bases, with 13 bases sitting between them. The CDR3 contains 15 residues. CDR3 sequence (DNA): TGTGCCAGCAGCTTGGTGATAGACGGGCCCTATGGCTACACCTTC. Translation: CASSLVIDGPYGYTF.

This chain joins TRBV13 and TRBJ2-5, with D possibly matching TRBD2 (6 bases). Judging by the DNA end, TRBJ2-1 fits better; the J call may be wrong. Germline V gene data show CDR1 as PRHDT and CDR2 as FYEKMQ (reference sequence). The CDR3 sequence is 14 residues long. For the CDR3, the DNA is TGTGCCAGCACCGGCCGGGGGTCTCGCAATGAGCAGTTCTTC. Amino acids: CASTGRGSRNEQFF.